Following are 28 T cell receptor beta chains from one sample sequenced in a study of T-cell reconstitution after alpha-beta-depleted transplantation in children. During its preparation, the TCRbeta library received unique molecular identifiers. TCRdb reprocessed the PCR reads via MiXCR and lists one record per CDR3 protein. Here the sample spans about 210,000 distinct CDR3 sequences, 17% being singletons. The source was PBMCs, mostly from graft donor cells, collected 360 days after TCRalphabeta/CD19-depleted stem cell transplant. The receptor source for this set is a male patient aged 2 to 9 who had a stem cell transplant for acute lymphoblastic leukemia, so the T cells may come from the graft donor.

This clonotype was detected only a few times. This chain connects TRBV27 to TRBJ2-7, with D perhaps TRBD2 (6 bases). This CDR3 spans 14 amino acids. Germline CDR1 MNHEY, CDR2 SMNVEV (reference sequence). V lost 0 bases and J 3 bases, leaving 9 bases between the germline ends. The CDR3 is CASSLSRGNYEQYF. CDR3 sequence (DNA): TGTGCCAGCAGTTTATCCCGGGGGAACTACGAGCAGTACTTC.

This clonotype came up a few times. The chain combines TRBV12-3 or TRBV12-4 with TRBJ2-5; D possibly corresponds to TRBD1 (5 bases). There are 16 residues in the CDR3. Trimming removed 0 bases from V and 2 bases from J, with 13 bases in between. The CDR3 spells CASSLATGPTQETQYF. Written as DNA, the CDR3 is TGTGCCAGCAGTTTAGCCACAGGTCCAACGCAAGAGACCCAGTACTTC.

This clonotype turned up a few times. The rearrangement links TRBV7-9 to TRBJ2-7; TRBD2 might be the D (5 bases). The length of the CDR3 is 15 residues. Trimming shortened V by 1 base and J by 3 bases, and 13 bases separated the two germline ends. Germline lookup yields CDR1 SEHNR and CDR2 FQNEAQ (reference sequence). CDR3 region: CASSLGAERDYEQYF. In DNA, the CDR3 is TGTGCCAGCAGCTTAGGAGCGGAGCGCGACTACGAGCAGTACTTC.

This rearrangement joins TRBV20-1 to TRBJ2-7; no clear D. V lost 0 bases, J lost 6 bases, and 18 bases lay in between. The CDR3 loop spans 15 amino acids. Germline V gene sequence: CDR1 DFQATT, CDR2 SNEGSKA (reference sequence). As DNA, the CDR3 is TGCAGTGCTAGAGATTCGCACGGACGGGTTAGCGAGCAGTACTTC. Residues: CSARDSHGRVSEQYF.

This clonotype was seen many times. The chain links TRBV5-1 to TRBJ2-1; D gene unclear. Germline values: CDR1 SGHRS, CDR2 YFSETQ. The length of the CDR3 is 17 residues. Trimming removed 3 bases from V and 3 bases from J, with 19 bases in between. CDR3 region: CASSWEFWLVRYNEQFF. The CDR3 region has the DNA TGCGCCAGCAGCTGGGAATTCTGGCTAGTGCGCTACAATGAGCAGTTCTTC.

J is TRBJ1-1 and V is TRBV5-6; D is possibly TRBD1 (6 bases). Germline V gene data show CDR1 as SGHDT and CDR2 as YYEEEE. This CDR3 spans 13 amino acids. V lost 5 bases and J 5 bases, leaving 13 bases between the germline ends. CDR3 in DNA: TGTGCCAGCAGGAACAGGGTAAGAACTGAAGCTTTCTTT. Residues: CASRNRVRTEAFF.

The chain couples TRBV6-5 to TRBJ2-5; D remains ambiguous. Trimming pared 5 bases from V and 5 bases from J, leaving 6 bases between. Germline V gene data show CDR1 as MNHEY and CDR2 as SVGAGI. CDR3 size: 11 residues. As DNA, the CDR3 is TGTGCCAGCAGTAAGAGTGAGACCCAGTACTTC. This sequence encodes CASSKSETQYF.

There are a few counts of this clonotype. The gene calls are TRBV11-3 and TRBJ2-1; D ambiguous. This CDR3 region has 16 residues. Per germline, CDR1 SGHNT and CDR2 YENEEA. V lost 4 bases and J 7 bases, leaving 20 bases between the germline ends. The CDR3 here is CASSSPAGRSSNEQFF. CDR3 in DNA: TGTGCCAGCAGCTCGCCGGCAGGTCGGTCATCGAATGAGCAGTTCTTC.

The chain combines TRBV6-2 or TRBV6-3 with TRBJ1-2; D is uncertain. Germline CDR1 is MNHEY and CDR2 is SVGEGT. V lost 0 bases to trimming and J lost 8 bases, with 16 bases between them. CDR3 length equals 15 residues. DNA of the CDR3: TGTGCCAGCAGTTACTCGATGACGGGAGCCGGCGGCTACACCTTC. Translating gives CASSYSMTGAGGYTF.

A few counts support this clonotype. The chain employs TRBV20-1 and TRBJ2-1; 7 bases are shared with TRBD1. Germline V gene sequence: CDR1 DFQATT, CDR2 SNEGSKA (reference sequence). V shed 5 bases and J 8 bases; nucleotides not matched to a gene: 6. The CDR3 has 12 residues. CDR3: CSAVTGVDEQFF. The CDR3 DNA sequence: TGCAGTGCTGTCACAGGGGTCGATGAGCAGTTCTTC.

V gene TRBV11-1 combines with J gene TRBJ2-2, with 10 bases that match TRBD2. Germline V gene sequence: CDR1 SGHAT, CDR2 FQDESV (reference sequence). The CDR3 covers 18 residues. Trimming cost V 1 base and J 0 bases; bases outside gene matches: 5. Here the CDR3 reads CASSLDTSGESNTGELFF. The CDR3 DNA is TGTGCCAGCAGCTTAGATACTAGCGGGGAATCGAACACCGGGGAGCTGTTTTTT. The entire variable domain, with the rest obtained from reference TRBV11-1 and TRBJ2-2, is as follows: EAEVAQSPRYKITEKSQAVAFWCDPISGHATLYWYRQILGQGPELLVQFQDESVVDDSQLPKDRFSAERLKGVDSTLKIQPAELGDSAMYLCASSLDTSGESNTGELFFGEGSRLTVL.

The J gene is TRBJ2-7, the V gene TRBV7-9; TRBD1 matches at 8 bases. The ends lost 3 bases at V and 4 bases at J; junction bases unmatched: 5. This CDR3 is 14 amino acids long. The V gene's germline CDR1 is SEHNR and CDR2 FQNEAQ (reference sequence). In DNA form, the CDR3 reads TGTGCCAGCAGCTTGAGTACAGGGGGTTACGAGCAGTACTTC. As protein: CASSLSTGGYEQYF.

This clonotype turned up a few times. The rearrangement joins TRBV2 to TRBJ2-7; a weak D match, TRBD2 (6 bases). The CDR3 has 11 amino acids. Trimming took 6 bases from V and 7 from J, leaving 10 bases between them. Germline V gives CDR1 SNHLY, CDR2 FYNNEI. Here the CDR3 reads CASSPGLEQYF. CDR3 sequence (DNA): TGTGCCAGCAGCCCGGGACTGGAGCAGTACTTC. The entire variable domain, with the rest obtained from reference TRBV2 and TRBJ2-7, is as follows: EPEVTQTPSHQVTQMGQEVILRCVPISNHLYFYWYRQILGQKVEFLVSFYNNEISEKSEIFDDQFSVERPDGSNFTLKIRSTKLEDSAMYFCASSPGLEQYFGPGTRLTVT.

J is TRBJ2-7 and V is TRBV27, with 9 nucleotides matching TRBD2. Losses at the gene ends were 3 bases for V and 6 bases for J; bases not matched to a gene: 9. This CDR3 region has 15 residues. Germline V gene lookup returns CDR1 MNHEY and CDR2 SMNVEV (reference sequence). CDR3 sequence (DNA): TGTGCCAGCAGTTTCGCTAGCGGGGTTGCCCGCGAGCAGTACTTC. This gives the protein CASSFASGVAREQYF.

This clonotype was seen only a few times. The V gene is TRBV5-1, the J gene TRBJ1-4; no reliable D call. V was cut by 4 bases and J by 4 bases, with 11 bases left in between. Germline CDR1 SGHRS, CDR2 YFSETQ. The CDR3 has 14 residues. CDR3 coding DNA: TGCGCCAGCAGCACCCGGACGGATAATGAAAAACTGTTTTTT. It translates to CASSTRTDNEKLFF.

This clonotype was recorded a few times. This rearrangement joins TRBV4-3 to TRBJ2-3; D ambiguous. Germline V lookup: CDR1 LGHNA, CDR2 YSLEER. The CDR3 length is 13 residues. Between the trimmed V and J ends, which lost 5 bases and 4 bases, there was a span of 10 bases. The CDR3 DNA sequence: TGCGCCAGCAGCATCTGGCGCGCAGATACGCAGTATTTT. Its protein product is CASSIWRADTQYF.

The chain carries TRBV3-1 and TRBJ1-4; tentatively, D is TRBD1 (5 bases). Germline V gene lookup returns CDR1 LGHDT and CDR2 YNNKEL (reference sequence). The CDR3 is 12 amino acids. V shed 3 bases and J shed 14 bases, with 13 bases lying between them. The CDR3 DNA follows: TGTGCCAGCAGCCAGGTACCGGGACCCCTGTTTTTT. Translated, it gives CASSQVPGPLFF.

The chain recombines TRBV7-8 with TRBJ2-1; perhaps TRBD1 as D (6 bases). Germline V gene data show CDR1 as SGHVS and CDR2 as FQNEAQ. Trimming removed 1 base at V and 7 bases at J, with 11 bases between. The CDR3 runs to 14 residues. CDR3 in amino acids: CASSLDARGNEQFF. CDR3 nucleotide sequence: TGTGCCAGCAGCTTAGACGCCAGGGGAAATGAGCAGTTCTTC.

The chain links TRBV10-1 to TRBJ2-1; D possibly corresponds to TRBD2 (6 bases). Trimming cost V 3 bases and J 5 bases, with 23 bases left between them. Germline lookup yields CDR1 WNHNN and CDR2 SYGVQD (reference sequence). CDR3 length: 18 residues. The DNA of the CDR3 is TGCGCCAGCAGTGACCCTGCGGGACTCCAACAAAATCACAATGAGCAGTTCTTC. It yields the protein CASSDPAGLQQNHNEQFF.

The chain couples TRBV5-1 to TRBJ1-2; tentatively, D is TRBD1 (5 bases). Trimming shortened V by 4 bases and J by 8 bases, and 21 bases separated the two germline ends. This CDR3 has 15 amino acids. Germline CDR1 is SGHRS and CDR2 is YFSETQ. The CDR3: CASSGPTTGVYGYTF. The CDR3 DNA follows: TGCGCCAGCAGCGGACCCACTACAGGAGTCTACGGCTACACCTTC. Full variable domain (rest looked up from reference TRBV5-1 and TRBJ1-2): KAGVTQTPRYLIKTRGQQVTLSCSPISGHRSVSWYQQTPGQGLQFLFEYFSETQRNKGNFPGRFSGRQFSNSRSEMNVSTLELGDSALYLCASSGPTTGVYGYTFGSGTRLTVV.

The chain combines TRBV5-1 with TRBJ2-1; 7 bases align to TRBD1. V gave up 4 bases and J gave up 6 bases; unmatched junction bases: 10. This CDR3 region has 15 residues. The germline CDR1 and CDR2 sequences are SGHRS and YFSETQ. CDR3 amino acids: CASSRPGQMSNEQFF. The CDR3, as DNA: TGCGCCAGCAGCCGCCCGGGACAGATGAGCAATGAGCAGTTCTTC.

The chain recombines TRBV7-9 with TRBJ1-1, with a weak D call TRBD1 (5 bases). Per germline, CDR1 SEHNR and CDR2 FQNEAQ (reference sequence). The germline V and J ends were trimmed by 6 bases and 1 base, with 9 bases remaining between them. The length of the CDR3 is 13 residues. As DNA, the CDR3 is TGTGCCAGCAGGCGCAGGGAGAACACTGAAGCTTTCTTT. Its protein is CASRRRENTEAFF.

The V gene is TRBV7-9, the J gene TRBJ2-5; possible D gene TRBD2, 6 bases. The CDR3 sequence is 11 residues long. Germline V gene data show CDR1 as SEHNR and CDR2 as FQNEAQ (reference sequence). Trimming took off 5 bases at V and 9 bases at J, with 10 bases between the two ends. DNA of the CDR3: TGTGCCAGCAGCCGTAGCGGAGCCCAGTACTTC. It codes for CASSRSGAQYF.

The sample holds a few counts of this clonotype. This sequence joins TRBV4-3 and TRBJ2-1; perhaps TRBD2 as D (6 bases). In germline, CDR1 is LGHNA, CDR2 YSLEER. Deletions cut 1 base from V and 2 bases from J, with 18 bases between. There are 18 residues in the CDR3. CDR3 sequence reads: CASSQAGLSGQTYNEQFF. In DNA, the CDR3 is TGCGCCAGCAGCCAAGCGGGCCTTAGCGGACAAACCTACAATGAGCAGTTCTTC.

The rearrangement links TRBV10-3 to TRBJ2-5; D unclear. The CDR3 is 13 amino acids. Germline lookup yields CDR1 ENHRY and CDR2 SYGVKD. Deletions cut 7 bases from V and 1 base from J, with 10 bases between. The chain's CDR3 is CAIKETFQETQYF. The DNA for the CDR3 is TGTGCCATCAAGGAGACCTTCCAAGAGACCCAGTACTTC.

This clonotype showed up many times. The CDR3 DNA sequence: TGTGCCAGCATCTGGGGACGCACTAGCGGGGGCTACAATGAGCAGTTCTTC. Protein sequence: CASIWGRTSGGYNEQFF. This sequence joins TRBV6-2 or TRBV6-3 and TRBJ2-1; TRBD2 matches at 11 bases. The germline CDR1 and CDR2 sequences are MNHEY and SVGEGT. This CDR3 has 17 amino acids. J gave up 3 bases and V 7 bases, and 11 bases lay outside the gene matches.

The V gene is TRBV4-3, the J gene TRBJ2-2, with D possibly being TRBD2 (6 bases). The CDR3 totals 16 residues. In germline, CDR1 is LGHNA, CDR2 YSLEER. Trimming removed 1 base at V and 4 bases at J, with 13 bases between. The CDR3 region has the DNA TGCGCCAGCAGCCAAGCTTGGCAGGGAGGCACCGGGGAGCTGTTTTTT. This codes for CASSQAWQGGTGELFF.

The rearrangement links TRBV27 to TRBJ2-2, with D maybe TRBD2 (6 bases). Trimming shortened V by 0 bases and J by 6 bases, and 17 bases separated the two germline ends. The CDR3 runs 17 residues. Germline V gene lookup returns CDR1 MNHEY and CDR2 SMNVEV (reference sequence). In DNA form, the CDR3 reads TGTGCCAGCAGTTTATCCGGTTACGGCGGGGTCGCCGGGGAGCTGTTTTTT. Translated, it gives CASSLSGYGGVAGELFF.